This is a list of T cell receptor beta chains from one sample in a study of post-analysis software for immune sequencing data. TCRdb ran MiXCR on the PCR reads and lists one entry per CDR3 protein. The sample consists of 450,000 to 650,000 distinct CDR3 sequences, around 40% of them appearing once. Sample: blood. The source of these receptors is a girl aged 5-17 years with multiple sclerosis. The CDR3 runs from the conserved cysteine through the conserved F or W. Fields, in order: CDR3 protein, J gene, V gene.

CATSDLDSSYNEQFF,TRBJ2-1,TRBV24-1
CASSLAGEGPYGYTF,TRBJ1-2,TRBV5-6
CASSVDSYGYTF,TRBJ1-2,TRBV9
CASSLGGVEAFF,TRBJ1-1,TRBV12-3/TRBV12-4
CASSYGNKNIQYF,TRBJ2-4,TRBV6-5
CASSLEVTNNEQFF,TRBJ2-1,TRBV7-9
CASSRMPGGDYEQYF,TRBJ2-7,TRBV4-1
CASREGGGTDNSPLHF,TRBJ1-6,TRBV14
CSVGRQGASTDTQYF,TRBJ2-3,TRBV29-1
CASSEQGGDYGYTF,TRBJ1-2,TRBV5-6
CASSLWGEESYEQYF,TRBJ2-7,TRBV5-5
CASSYAENTEAFF,TRBJ1-1,TRBV19
CASSRPGTGEYPYEQYF,TRBJ2-7,TRBV7-9
CASSRAGQQETQYF,TRBJ2-5,TRBV5-5
CSARVRGPATEQYF,TRBJ2-7,TRBV20-1
CASSPWGGSRNEQFF,TRBJ2-1,TRBV5-8
CATSDFEGYTF,TRBJ1-2,TRBV24-1
CSALWGLLTDTQYF,TRBJ2-3,TRBV20-1
CASSPDGNYGYTF,TRBJ1-2,TRBV18
CASSEVAQGAHYGYTF,TRBJ1-2,TRBV6-1
CASGCAGGNQPQHF,TRBJ1-5,TRBV12-5
CASSFDGETQYF,TRBJ2-5,TRBV12-3/TRBV12-4
CASSEELDRGRGIYEQYF,TRBJ2-7,TRBV10-1
CASSHQAGNEQFF,TRBJ2-1,TRBV4-1
CATSDLYAGELFF,TRBJ2-2,TRBV24-1
CASSSGGGEETQYF,TRBJ2-5,TRBV5-1
CASSSQGLSSYEQYF,TRBJ2-7,TRBV28
CSARDGGGEADEQFF,TRBJ2-1,TRBV20-1
CASRPPNSGANVLTF,TRBJ2-6,TRBV12-3/TRBV12-4
CASSSTGNNQPQHF,TRBJ1-5,TRBV11-2
CASSYLGSSGSTYEQYF,.,TRBV6-5
CASSPASPGSYNEQFF,TRBJ2-1,TRBV9
CASSTTGRSYGYTF,TRBJ1-2,TRBV9
CSVYRGLLSYNEQFF,TRBJ2-1,TRBV29-1
CASSPEGETQYF,TRBJ2-5,TRBV27
CAIKGTAEAFF,TRBJ1-1,TRBV10-3
CSATARGAGSYNEQFF,TRBJ2-1,TRBV20-1
CASSKAGYGTSGRERFRLYNEQFF,TRBJ2-1,TRBV21-1
CASSYILSIDEQFF,TRBJ2-1,TRBV6-5
CASSQWTRNGELFF,TRBJ2-2,TRBV4-1
CASSFTGIEQYF,.,TRBV7-9
CASSLLKWNEQYF,TRBJ2-7,TRBV12-3/TRBV12-4
CSVVSGNTIYF,TRBJ1-3,TRBV29-1
CASSQDVDTSSYEQYF,TRBJ2-7,TRBV3-1
CASTGGTRVADTQYF,TRBJ2-3,TRBV9
CASSLKRNEQYF,TRBJ2-7,TRBV12-3/TRBV12-4
CAWSDWGLSYEQYF,TRBJ2-7,TRBV30
CASSLKGQETQYF,TRBJ2-5,TRBV5-6